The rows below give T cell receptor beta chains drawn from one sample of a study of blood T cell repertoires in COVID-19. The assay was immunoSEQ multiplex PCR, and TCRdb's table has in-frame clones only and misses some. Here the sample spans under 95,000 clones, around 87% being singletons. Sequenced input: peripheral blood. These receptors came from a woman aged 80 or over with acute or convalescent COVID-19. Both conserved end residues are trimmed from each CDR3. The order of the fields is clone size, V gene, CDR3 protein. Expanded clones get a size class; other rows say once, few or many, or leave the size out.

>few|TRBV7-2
ASSENQGNQPQH
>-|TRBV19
ASSASGTGFSTDTQY
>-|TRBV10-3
AISRDTSTDTQY
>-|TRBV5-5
ASSQNPGTGGYEQY
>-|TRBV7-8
ASSLIRTGVGEQY
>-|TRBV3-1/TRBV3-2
ASSSLAGYNEQF
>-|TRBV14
ASSHIQRGGLETQY
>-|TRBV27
ASSLSFGLAETQY
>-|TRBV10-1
ASSEREWDRNTQY
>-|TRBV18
ASSPRRLAGDTSYNEQF
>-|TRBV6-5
ASSSWDRVNEQF
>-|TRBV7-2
ASSKRGSLETQY
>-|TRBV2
ASSGDRGVSQPQH
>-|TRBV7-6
ASSLGRNTGELF
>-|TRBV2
ASSFSGETQY
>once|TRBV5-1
ASSPGLAGVETQY
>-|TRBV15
ATSLDRFREKLF
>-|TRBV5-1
ASSLSTGGGDEQY
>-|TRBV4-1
ASSQAGLAGGLGNEQF
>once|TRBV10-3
AISTNPTGELF
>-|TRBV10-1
ARLGQWGEKLF
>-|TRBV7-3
ASSLSGTYNEQF
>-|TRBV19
ASSTTRGTGGGEKLF
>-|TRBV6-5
ASRQQGATSYGYT
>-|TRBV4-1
ASSQGFPGQETQY
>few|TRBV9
ASSPRTSLSTDTQY
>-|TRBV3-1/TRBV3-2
ASSTKQGNYGYT
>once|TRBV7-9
ASSLGQGGTDTQY
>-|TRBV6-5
ASSYSFTGGVFGYT
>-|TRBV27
ASTPTSGRALYNEQF
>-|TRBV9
ASSVFRQVNTGELF
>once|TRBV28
ASSPWTGRKATNEKLF
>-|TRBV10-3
AIREAKDSSSYEQY
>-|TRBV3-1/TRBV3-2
ASSPTGIQDDTYGYT
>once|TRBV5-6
ASSLNSGGVSGQF
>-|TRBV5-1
ASSSRTGGGDTEAF
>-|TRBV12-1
ASSCLPGQREAF
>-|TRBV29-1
SVDDRYTDTQY
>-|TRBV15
ATSGDRGSGYT
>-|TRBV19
ASSNAQRGGDEQF
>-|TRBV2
ASSESGTDTQY
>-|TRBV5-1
ASSPWDSPTNEKLF
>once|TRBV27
ASSLSLTSTDTQY
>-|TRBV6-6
ASSYSIDRNNEQF
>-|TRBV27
ASSSPGEGAGGYT
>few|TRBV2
ASSEGEGFNQPQH
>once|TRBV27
ASSLKLAGEPRTGELF
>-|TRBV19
ASSIRTQYNEQF
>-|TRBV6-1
ASSGAVAGVVNQPQH
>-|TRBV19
ASSMESRNQPQH
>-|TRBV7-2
ASSLSGQTPTGELF
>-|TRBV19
ASSIKLQGVGMNTEAF
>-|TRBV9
ASSVATGQGTDTQY
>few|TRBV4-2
ASSQGTGGNQPQH
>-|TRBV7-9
ASSFLGTGSYEQY